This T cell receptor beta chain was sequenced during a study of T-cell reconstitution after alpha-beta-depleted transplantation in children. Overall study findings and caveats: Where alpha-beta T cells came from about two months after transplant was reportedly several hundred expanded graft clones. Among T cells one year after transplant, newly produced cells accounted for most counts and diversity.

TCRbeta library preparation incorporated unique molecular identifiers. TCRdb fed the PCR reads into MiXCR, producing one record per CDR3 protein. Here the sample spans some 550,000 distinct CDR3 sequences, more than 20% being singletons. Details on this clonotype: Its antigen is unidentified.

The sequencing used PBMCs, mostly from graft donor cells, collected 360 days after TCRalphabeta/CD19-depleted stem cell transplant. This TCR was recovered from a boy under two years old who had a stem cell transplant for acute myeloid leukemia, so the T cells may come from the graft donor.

CDR3 sequence reads: CASSYPDREGNTEAFF. CDR3 nucleotide sequence: TGTGCCAGCAGTTACCCGGACAGGGAGGGGAACACTGAAGCTTTCTTT. The chain uses TRBV6-5 and TRBJ1-1, with 8 bases fitting TRBD1. The V gene end was trimmed by 2 bases and the J gene end by 1 base; junction bases not matched to a gene: 6. CDR3 length equals 16 residues. The germline CDR1 and CDR2 sequences are MNHEY and SVGAGI.